These T cell receptor beta chains were read from a single sample in a study of T cell changes during pregnancy in multiple sclerosis. TCRdb's copy holds only in-frame clones and misses some; the assay was immunoSEQ multiplex PCR. The data show more than 65,000 clones, with over 80% seen just once and less than 0.45% held by the top ten. The sequenced sample was CD4+ T cells from peripheral blood mononuclear cells, obtained before pregnancy. These receptors were taken from a female donor with multiple sclerosis, enrolled in a pregnancy study. CDR3s include the opening cysteine and the closing phenylalanine or tryptophan. Fields, in order: clone size, D gene, V gene, J gene, CDR3 DNA, CDR3 protein. D genes are given only for firm matches. Rows give clone size only sometimes, using once, few, many, or a class for an expanded clone.

once	NA	TRBV19	TRBJ1-2	TGTGCCAGTACCAGCAGGGGTGGCTACACCTTC	CASTSRGGYTF
NA	NA	TRBV18	TRBJ1-1	TGTGCCAGCTCGGCCTCCAGGTGGGGGCCAACTGAAGCTTTCTTT	CASSASRWGPTEAFF
NA	NA	TRBV7-3	TRBJ1-1	TGTGCCAGCAGTTCCCTATTTTATCAGGGTAGATTGAACACTGAAGCTTTCTTT	CASSSLFYQGRLNTEAFF
NA	NA	TRBV12-5	TRBJ2-2	TGTGCTAGTGGTTTGGTAGGACAGACGCATCCACGGGGCACCGGGGAGCTGTTTTTT	CASGLVGQTHPRGTGELFF
NA	NA	TRBV11-3	TRBJ2-5	TGTGCCAGCAGCTTAGTTTCGGGAGCCGGAGAGACCCAGTACTTC	CASSLVSGAGETQYF
NA	TRBD1	TRBV7-9	TRBJ2-3	TGTGCCAGCAGCTACGACAGGGGAACAGATACGCAGTATTTT	CASSYDRGTDTQYF
NA	TRBD1	TRBV28	TRBJ1-5	TGTGCCAGCAGACTACCCTACTACAGCGGACAGGGGGCGGGTCAGCCCCAGCATTTT	CASRLPYYSGQGAGQPQHF
NA	TRBD2	TRBV7-2	TRBJ2-1	TGTGCCAGCAGCCTAAGACTAGCGGGAGCCTACAATGAGCAGTTCTTC	CASSLRLAGAYNEQFF
few	TRBD1	TRBV19	TRBJ1-1	TGTGCCAGTAAGGACAGGGGCGAAGCTTTCTTT	CASKDRGEAFF
NA	NA	TRBV7-2	TRBJ2-3	TGTGCCAGCAGCTCCACCCCCGGAGACACGCAGTATTTT	CASSSTPGDTQYF
once	TRBD1	TRBV19	TRBJ1-5	TGTGCCAGTATGATACTGGGACAGGGTTCTAGCAATCAGCCCCAGCATTTT	CASMILGQGSSNQPQHF
NA	NA	TRBV7-2	TRBJ1-1	TGTGCCAGCAGTGAGGGGGATATAACTGAAGCTTTCTTT	CASSEGDITEAFF
NA	TRBD2	TRBV18	TRBJ2-1	TGTGCCAGCTCACCTCTAGCGGGAGTGAATGAGCAGTTCTTC	CASSPLAGVNEQFF
NA	TRBD1	TRBV29-1	TRBJ1-4	TGCAGCGTTTCACGGACAGGGGAGGCGACTAATGAAAAACTGTTTTTT	CSVSRTGEATNEKLFF
few	NA	TRBV15	TRBJ1-6	TGTGCCACCAGCAGAGGAGCGGGTTCACCCCTCCACTTT	CATSRGAGSPLHF